The 14 T cell receptor beta chains below were found in one sample sequenced in a study of human T cells and chemical hapten exposure. TCRdb used MiXCR to reprocess the RACE reads, holding one entry per CDR3 protein. Of 30,000 to 40,000 distinct CDR3 sequences in the sample, roughly 13% are singletons; the top ten hold about 2.3%. The time point was: patch test 3, about 24 weeks after DPC sensitization. Treatment meaning: therapeutic diphenylcyclopropenone sensitization with weekly scalp DPC. Sequencing started from total RNA isolated from unfractionated whole blood. The sequences come from whole blood, collected in connection with sensitization to the hapten diphenylcyclopropenone (DPC). These receptors all come from a middle-aged woman with alopecia areata. Some clones in this sample may be carry-over from other donors' samples.

This clonotype was picked up many times. This chain connects TRBV28 to TRBJ1-4; D gene uncertain. The CDR3 covers 15 residues. Germline V gene lookup returns CDR1 MDHEN and CDR2 SYDVKM. Deletions cut 4 bases from V and 0 bases from J, with 9 bases between. This CDR3 reads CASSSQAPTNEKLFF. The CDR3 region has the DNA TGTGCCAGCAGTTCCCAGGCCCCAACTAATGAAAAACTGTTTTTT.

The chain couples TRBV9 to TRBJ2-3; possible D gene TRBD1, 5 bases. The V end lost 3 bases, the J end lost 0 bases, and 14 bases lay between the germline ends. This CDR3 contains 16 residues. Germline loops: CDR1 SGDLS, CDR2 YYNGEE. The CDR3 here is CASSAQGYISTDTQYF. The CDR3 bases are TGTGCCAGCAGCGCCCAGGGTTATATTAGCACAGATACGCAGTATTTT.

Details on this clonotype: One base away lies a much larger clone, so this may be a sequencing read error. V is TRBV18 and J is TRBJ1-1; the D gene is possibly TRBD1 (6 bases). The V end lost 4 bases, the J end lost 4 bases, and 19 bases lay between the germline ends. Germline CDR1 KGHSH, CDR2 LQKENI. The CDR3 is made up of 16 amino acids. CDR3 in amino acids: CASSLTSLSGATEAFF. In nucleotides, the CDR3 is TGTGCCAGCTCACTGACCTCCCTTTCGGGGGCCACTGAAGCTTTCTTT.

This clonotype was detected ten times or more. The chain employs TRBV7-8 and TRBJ2-7, with 8 positions matching TRBD2. V lost 7 bases to trimming and J lost 1 base; unmatched junction nucleotides: 18. The CDR3 has 18 amino acids. Germline V lookup: CDR1 SGHVS, CDR2 FQNEAQ. As DNA, the CDR3 is TGTGCCAGCACCGCAGCGGGAGAAGGGAGATATGAGTCCTACGAGCAGTACTTC. Encoded protein: CASTAAGEGRYESYEQYF.

In this sample, this clonotype turned up many times. The chain is built from TRBV19 and TRBJ2-3, with TRBD2 matching over 11 bases. Germline V lookup: CDR1 LNHDA, CDR2 SQIVND (reference sequence). This CDR3 contains 15 residues. The J segment lost 2 bases and the V segment lost 6 bases, leaving 4 bases of the junction unmatched. CDR3 loop: CASSLAGGNTDTQYF. The CDR3 DNA sequence: TGTGCCAGTAGCCTAGCGGGGGGCAACACAGATACGCAGTATTTT.

In its sample, this clonotype was seen many times. The rearrangement joins TRBV29-1 to TRBJ1-1, with no clear D. Looked up from germline, CDR1 is SQVTM and CDR2 is ANQGSEA. V dropped 7 bases and J dropped 3 bases, with 18 bases sitting between them. The CDR3 contains 14 residues. CDR3 in DNA: TGCAGCGCAAGACGGGGAAGTAGGGACACTGAAGCTTTCTTT. Translating gives CSARRGSRDTEAFF.

This chain joins TRBV10-3 and TRBJ2-1; 13 bases agree with TRBD2. Trimming removed 4 bases from V and 0 bases from J; junction bases left unmatched: 9. The CDR3 length is 19 residues. The germline gives CDR1 ENHRY, CDR2 SYGVKD. As DNA, the CDR3 is TGTGCCATCAGTGCAGGGACTAGCGGGGCTCTTCACTCCTACAATGAGCAGTTCTTC. Its protein is CAISAGTSGALHSYNEQFF.

This clonotype was observed at least ten times. The chain is built from TRBV9 and TRBJ1-1, with D tentatively TRBD1 (6 bases). Germline V lookup: CDR1 SGDLS, CDR2 YYNGEE. This CDR3 is built from 14 residues. Trimming took off 6 bases at V and 1 base at J, with 13 bases between the two ends. CDR3 region: CASTTGGANTEAFF. CDR3 sequence (DNA): TGTGCCAGCACCACTGGGGGGGCGAACACTGAAGCTTTCTTT.

The chain combines TRBV7-2 with TRBJ2-6, with D hard to call. CDR3 length: 15 residues. Germline V gene sequence: CDR1 SGHTA, CDR2 FQGNSA. The V and J ends lost 5 bases and 1 base respectively, with 9 bases between them. The CDR3 loop reads CASSLSPSGANVLTF. The CDR3 DNA reads as TGTGCCAGCAGCCTCTCACCTTCTGGGGCCAACGTCCTGACTTTC.

The table lists this clonotype with a few counts. The chain employs TRBV28 and TRBJ2-7; possibly TRBD1 or TRBD2 for D (5 bases each). There are 14 residues in the CDR3. Trimming pared 7 bases from V and 2 bases from J, leaving 15 bases between. Germline V gene data show CDR1 as MDHEN and CDR2 as SYDVKM. The CDR3 sequence is CASTMWDGTYEQYF. The CDR3 DNA sequence: TGTGCCAGCACCATGTGGGACGGAACCTACGAGCAGTACTTC.

In this sample, this clonotype turned up many times. The rearrangement uses TRBV29-1 and TRBJ1-1; a weak D match, TRBD1 (6 bases). Germline V gene lookup returns CDR1 SQVTM and CDR2 ANQGSEA. The CDR3 length is 12 residues. The germline V and J ends were trimmed by 6 bases and 3 bases, with 11 bases remaining between them. The CDR3, as DNA: TGCAGCGTCAGGGGCTCGCACACTGAAGCTTTCTTT. Encoded protein: CSVRGSHTEAFF.

The chain is built from TRBV10-1 and TRBJ2-1, with 7 bases fitting TRBD2. The CDR3 is 13 residues long. V dropped 3 bases and J dropped 5; count of bases not matched to a gene: 1. Germline-derived CDR1 and CDR2 are WNHNN and SYGVQD (reference sequence). The CDR3: CASSEGLDNEQFF. The CDR3 DNA reads TGCGCCAGCAGTGAAGGACTAGACAATGAGCAGTTCTTC.

This clonotype was seen at least ten times. The rearrangement uses TRBV11-2 and TRBJ2-1; possible D gene TRBD2, 6 bases. The CDR3 length is 15 residues. V was cut by 3 bases and J by 3 bases, with 12 bases left in between. Per germline, CDR1 SGHAT and CDR2 FQNNGV. CDR3 region: CASSFSSAYYNEQFF. CDR3 nucleotides: TGTGCCAGCAGCTTTTCTAGCGCATACTACAATGAGCAGTTCTTC.

The chain has TRBV7-2 and TRBJ2-1, with 9 bases matching TRBD1. CDR3 length: 15 amino acids. Germline CDR1 SGHTA, CDR2 FQGNSA. After removal of 5 bases from V and 9 bases from J, the junction contained 11 bases not matched to a gene. The CDR3 sequence is CASSLMSTGGSEQFF. The CDR3 DNA reads TGTGCCAGCAGCCTTATGTCGACAGGGGGTAGTGAGCAGTTCTTC.